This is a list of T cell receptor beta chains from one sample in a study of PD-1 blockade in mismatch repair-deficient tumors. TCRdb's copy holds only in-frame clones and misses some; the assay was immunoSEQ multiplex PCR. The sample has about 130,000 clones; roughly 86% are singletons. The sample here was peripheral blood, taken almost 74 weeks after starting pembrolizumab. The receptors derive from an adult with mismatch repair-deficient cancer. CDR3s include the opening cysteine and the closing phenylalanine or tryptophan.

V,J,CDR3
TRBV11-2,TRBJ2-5,CASSQGTQYF
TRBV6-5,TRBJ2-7,CASSLTGTHEQYF
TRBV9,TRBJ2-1,CASSVEGTLDFGLAVYNEQFF
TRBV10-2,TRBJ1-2,CASSESRTGQNYGYTF
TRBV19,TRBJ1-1,CASNPGGPNTEAFF
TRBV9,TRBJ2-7,CASRVLGTSGVGCLCYEQYF
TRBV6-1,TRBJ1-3,CASSEGAGRSPGNTIYF
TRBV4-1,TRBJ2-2,CASSPGTWTGELFF
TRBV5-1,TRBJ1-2,CASSLLAGDYGYTF
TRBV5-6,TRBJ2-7,CASSGTTYEQYF
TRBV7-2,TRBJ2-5,CASSLLVDYQETQYF
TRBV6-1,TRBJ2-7,CASSDTGAIYEQYF
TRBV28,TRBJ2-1,CASGAFGPGSGEQFF
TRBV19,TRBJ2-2,CASSSAGEGTGELFF
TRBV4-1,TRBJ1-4,CASSQDGGSTSEKLFF
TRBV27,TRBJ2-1,CASRHRLAGVVGEQFF
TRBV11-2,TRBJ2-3,CASSYMGRTQYF
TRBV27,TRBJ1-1,CASSLSFTNTEAFF
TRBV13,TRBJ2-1,CASSSPWEQFF
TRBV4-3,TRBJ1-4,CASSHKGQPNEKLFF
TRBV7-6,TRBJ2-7,CASSFGGAGVPHEQYF
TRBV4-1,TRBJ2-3,CASSHQGGTSGRRGDTQYF
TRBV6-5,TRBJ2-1,CASGGGSSYNEQFF
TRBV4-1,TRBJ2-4,CASSQRGQLAKNIQYF
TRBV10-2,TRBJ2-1,CASSHGQIEQFF
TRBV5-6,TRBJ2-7,CASSWTSGTSSGEQYF
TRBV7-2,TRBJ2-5,CASSLMGGRETQYF
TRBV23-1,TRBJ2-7,CASRQLRDREQYF
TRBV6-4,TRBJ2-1,CASSREEYNEQFF
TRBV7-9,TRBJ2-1,CASSPPGLAGESEQFF